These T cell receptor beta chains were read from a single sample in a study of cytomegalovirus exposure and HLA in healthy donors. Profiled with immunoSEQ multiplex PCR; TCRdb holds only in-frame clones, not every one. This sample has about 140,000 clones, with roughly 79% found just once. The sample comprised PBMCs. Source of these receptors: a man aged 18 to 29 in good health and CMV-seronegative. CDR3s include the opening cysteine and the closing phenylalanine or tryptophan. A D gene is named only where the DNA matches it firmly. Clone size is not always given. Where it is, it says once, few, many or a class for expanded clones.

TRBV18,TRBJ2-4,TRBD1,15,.,CASSPPTGVKNIQYF,TGTGCCAGCTCACCACCCACAGGGGTGAAAAACATTCAGTACTTC
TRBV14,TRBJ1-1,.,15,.,CASSRSGGMNTEAFF,TGTGCCAGCAGCCGCTCTGGGGGCATGAACACTGAAGCTTTCTTT
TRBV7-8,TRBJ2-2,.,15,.,CASSPGAGDTGELFF,TGTGCCAGCAGCCCCGGGGCAGGGGACACCGGGGAGCTGTTTTTT
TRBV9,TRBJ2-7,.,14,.,CASSIQANSYEQYF,TGTGCCAGCAGCATTCAAGCCAACTCCTACGAGCAGTACTTC
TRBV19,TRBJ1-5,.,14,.,CASSSRQVRQPQHF,TGTGCCAGTAGTTCACGACAGGTCAGGCAGCCCCAGCATTTT
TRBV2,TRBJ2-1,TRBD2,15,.,CASSERGGSFNEQFF,TGTGCCAGCAGTGAGCGGGGGGGCTCCTTCAATGAGCAGTTCTTC
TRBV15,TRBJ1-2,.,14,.,CATSRDAGDRGYTF,TGTGCCACCAGCAGAGACGCAGGGGATAGAGGCTACACCTTC
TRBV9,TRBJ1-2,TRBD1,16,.,CASSAAGTGGGYGYTF,TGTGCCAGCAGCGCCGCCGGGACAGGGGGCGGCTATGGCTACACCTTC
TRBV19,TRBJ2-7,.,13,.,CASSMVGGYEQYF,TGTGCCAGTAGTATGGTGGGGGGCTACGAGCAGTACTTC
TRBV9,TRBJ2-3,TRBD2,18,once,CASSVGEAGGPPTDTQYF,TGTGCCAGCAGCGTAGGCGAGGCGGGGGGACCTCCGACAGATACGCAGTATTTT
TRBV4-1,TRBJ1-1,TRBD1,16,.,CASRPGQGLLNTEAFF,TGCGCCAGCAGACCCGGACAGGGGCTGTTGAACACTGAAGCTTTCTTT
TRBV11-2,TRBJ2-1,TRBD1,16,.,CASSFRTGGLSSEQFF,TGTGCCAGCAGCTTCAGGACAGGGGGCCTTAGTAGTGAGCAGTTCTTC
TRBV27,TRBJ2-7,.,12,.,CASGLQGYEQYF,TGTGCCAGCGGGTTACAGGGCTACGAGCAGTACTTC
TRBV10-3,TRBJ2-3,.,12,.,CAISQGTDTQYF,TGTGCCATTTCACAGGGAACAGATACGCAGTATTTT
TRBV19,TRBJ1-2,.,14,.,CASRRLTGTYGYTF,TGTGCCAGTAGGAGGCTCACAGGGACATATGGCTACACCTTC
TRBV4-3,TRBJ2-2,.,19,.,CASSQDVAGTRPPGGELFF,TGCGCCAGCAGCCAAGATGTGGCCGGGACACGGCCGCCTGGGGGGGAGCTGTTTTTT
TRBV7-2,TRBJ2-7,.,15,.,CASNRQAGTAYEQYF,TGTGCCAGCAACCGCCAGGCGGGGACCGCCTACGAGCAGTACTTC
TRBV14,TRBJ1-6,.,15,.,CASSQEVDNLSPLHF,TGTGCCAGCAGCCAAGAGGTGGACAACCTTTCACCCCTCCACTTT
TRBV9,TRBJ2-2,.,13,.,CASSKRPTAELFF,TGTGCCAGCAGCAAGAGACCGACTGCGGAGCTGTTTTTT
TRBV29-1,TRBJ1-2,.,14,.,CSAAGQGVNYGYTF,TGCAGCGCCGCCGGCCAGGGTGTCAACTATGGCTACACCTTC
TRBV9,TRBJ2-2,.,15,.,CASSVDGRVRGELFF,TGTGCCAGCAGCGTAGACGGCAGGGTGAGAGGGGAGCTGTTTTTT
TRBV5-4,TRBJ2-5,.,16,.,CASSLGVGGPQETQYF,TGTGCCAGCAGCTTGGGGGTGGGGGGGCCCCAAGAGACCCAGTACTTC
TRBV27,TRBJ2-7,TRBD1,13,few,CASSRDRAREQYF,TGTGCCAGCAGCAGAGACAGGGCCCGCGAGCAGTACTTC
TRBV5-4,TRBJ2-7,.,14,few,CASSLGQGGYEQYF,TGTGCCAGCAGCTTGGGGCAGGGAGGCTACGAGCAGTACTTC
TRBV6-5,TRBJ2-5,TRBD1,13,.,CASRQGAGETQYF,TGTGCCAGCAGGCAGGGGGCTGGAGAGACCCAGTACTTC
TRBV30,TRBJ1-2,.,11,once,CAWSVLGGYTF,TGTGCCTGGAGTGTACTAGGGGGCTACACCTTC
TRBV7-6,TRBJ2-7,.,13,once,CASSRGEIYEQYF,TGTGCCAGCAGCCGTGGAGAGATTTACGAGCAGTACTTC